Shown below are 7 T cell receptor beta chains from a single sample sequenced in a study of CD8+ T cells in alopecia areata. RNA extraction and reverse transcription yielded cDNA as sequencing template. The table came from immunoSEQ multiplex PCR; TCRdb's copy has only in-frame clones and leaves some out. Found here are about 150,000 clones, about 60% of them singletons; the top ten hold 4.8%. Specimen: CD4+ T cells sorted from blood. The receptor set was obtained from a human donor in good health.

This chain joins TRBV29-1 and TRBJ2-2; tentatively, D is TRBD1 (5 bases). Deletions cut 7 bases from V and 6 bases from J, with 12 bases between. Germline V lookup: CDR1 SQVTM, CDR2 ANQGSEA. This CDR3 is 12 amino acids long. The CDR3 DNA reads TGCAGCGCCCTAAGGGGTTCCGGGGAGCTGTTTTTT. Amino acids: CSALRGSGELFF.

The chain couples TRBV10-2 to TRBJ1-2; 8 bases agree with TRBD1. V lost 7 bases and J lost 8; bases outside the gene matches: 9. The germline V gene encodes CDR1 WSHSY and CDR2 SAAADI. The CDR3 totals 13 residues. The CDR3 here is CASTRQGKGGYTF. As DNA, the CDR3 is TGCGCCAGCACTAGACAGGGGAAGGGCGGCTACACCTTC.

This clone was counted many times. The chain couples TRBV10-2 to TRBJ2-7; D possibly corresponds to TRBD2 (5 bases). Germline loops: CDR1 WSHSY, CDR2 SAAADI. This CDR3 spans 14 amino acids. The ends were cut back, 10 bases at V and 7 bases at J, with 23 bases in the middle. Written as DNA, the CDR3 is TGCGCCACTTCAACAGTTCGGGGAGTTTGGGAGCAGTACTTC. This codes for CATSTVRGVWEQYF.

The chain recombines TRBV5-4 with TRBJ2-6; perhaps TRBD1 as D (6 bases). CDR1 SGHNT and CDR2 YYREEE come from the germline V gene (reference sequence). The CDR3 runs 17 residues. V lost 0 bases, J lost 4 bases, and 14 bases lay in between. CDR3 protein: CASSLGQVLSGANVLTF. The CDR3 nucleotides read TGTGCCAGCAGCTTGGGACAGGTCTTGTCCGGGGCCAACGTCCTGACTTTC. Using reference TRBV5-4 and TRBJ2-6 for the parts outside the CDR3, the full variable domain is ETGVTQSPTHLIKTRGQQVTLRCSSQSGHNTVSWYQQALGQGPQFIFQYYREEENGRGNFPPRFSGLQFPNYSSELNVNALELDDSALYLCASSLGQVLSGANVLTFGAGSRLTVL.

This clone was recorded a few times. The chain links TRBV5-4 to TRBJ2-3; 10 positions agree with TRBD1. The germline CDR1 and CDR2 sequences are SGHNT and YYREEE (reference sequence). The CDR3 extends over 15 amino acids. Trimming cost V 0 bases and J 8 bases; bases outside gene matches: 6. CDR3 in amino acids: CASSLAGTGEATQYF. In DNA form, the CDR3 reads TGTGCCAGCAGCTTGGCCGGGACAGGGGAGGCTACGCAGTATTTT.

The V gene is TRBV5-1, the J gene TRBJ1-2, with D maybe TRBD1 (5 bases). The CDR3 covers 16 residues. Trimming took 1 base from V and 8 from J, leaving 21 bases between them. Germline values: CDR1 SGHRS, CDR2 YFSETQ. CDR3 nucleotides: TGCGCCAGCAGCTTGAGCATCGCACCCGCCCAGGGAGGCTACACCTTC. Encoded protein: CASSLSIAPAQGGYTF. Filled out from reference TRBV5-1 and TRBJ1-2, the complete variable domain reads KAGVTQTPRYLIKTRGQQVTLSCSPISGHRSVSWYQQTPGQGLQFLFEYFSETQRNKGNFPGRFSGRQFSNSRSEMNVSTLELGDSALYLCASSLSIAPAQGGYTFGSGTRLTVV.

This sequence joins TRBV15 and TRBJ2-1; D might be TRBD1 (6 bases). CDR3 size: 15 residues. V gave up 1 base and J gave up 5 bases, with 12 bases separating them. CDR1 and CDR2 from the germline V gene are LNHNV and YYDKDF (reference sequence). DNA of the CDR3: TGTGCCACCAGCAGAGGACAGGTTGGGGACAATGAGCAGTTCTTC. Its translation: CATSRGQVGDNEQFF.